Below, 23 T cell receptor beta chains from the same sample are listed, as sequenced in a study of Ad26.COV2.S vaccination and SARS-CoV-2 variants. Repertoires were generated with immunoSEQ multiplex PCR, while TCRdb's copy carries only in-frame clones and drops some. The sample consists of around 450,000 clones, roughly 87% of them appearing once. Treatment here: 15 to 20 received Ad26.COV2.S at low or high dose, single or two shots; 5 received placebo; per-sample allocation not given. Collection of the samples took place on day 63 after the first injection of vaccine or placebo. The sample in question was peripheral blood, obtained in a trial of Ad26.COV2.S vaccine versus placebo. The receptors here all came from a person between 18 and 65 years old who received the Ad26.COV2.S COVID-19 vaccine or a placebo.

This clone was counted once. The gene calls are TRBV4-1 and TRBJ1-3; 12 bases agree with TRBD1. V was pared by 0 bases and J by 6 bases, with 3 bases of the junction left unmatched. The CDR3 has 16 residues. CDR1 and CDR2 (germline): MGHRA, YSYEKL. This CDR3 reads CASSQEGTGGENTIYF. The CDR3 DNA follows: TGCGCCAGCAGCCAAGAAGGGACAGGGGGCGAAAACACCATATATTTT.

This chain links TRBV5-4 with TRBJ2-2; TRBD2 agrees at 14 bases. The CDR3 loop spans 17 amino acids. Germline values: CDR1 SGHNT, CDR2 YYREEE (reference sequence). V was pared by 4 bases and J by 4 bases, with 6 bases of the junction left unmatched. The CDR3 protein is CASSTPTSGRATGELFF. CDR3 bases: TGTGCCAGCAGCACCCCGACTAGCGGGAGGGCCACCGGGGAGCTGTTTTTT.

In this sample, this clone turned up once. This chain connects TRBV5-1 to TRBJ1-6; the match to TRBD1 covers 11 bases. Germline CDR1 and CDR2: SGHRS and YFSETQ. The ends lost 0 bases at V and 10 bases at J; junction bases unmatched: 3. CDR3 length equals 15 residues. Here the CDR3 reads CASSLEGDRGSPLHF. The CDR3 nucleotides read TGCGCCAGCAGCTTGGAGGGGGACAGGGGGTCACCCCTCCACTTT.

The chain joins TRBV5-1 to TRBJ1-4, with D perhaps TRBD1 (5 bases). The germline V gene has CDR1 SGHRS and CDR2 YFSETQ. Trimming shortened V by 5 bases and J by 7 bases, and 15 bases separated the two germline ends. The CDR3 length is 14 residues. CDR3: CASRITRGGEKLFF. DNA for the CDR3: TGCGCCAGCAGAATAACAAGGGGAGGTGAAAAACTGTTTTTT.

J is TRBJ2-1 and V is TRBV9; TRBD2 agrees at 10 bases. The CDR3 loop spans 14 amino acids. Looked up from germline, CDR1 is SGDLS and CDR2 is YYNGEE. The J segment lost 7 bases and the V segment lost 3 bases, leaving 4 bases of the junction unmatched. The CDR3 DNA reads as TGTGCCAGCAGCGCTAGCGGGAGTGCGAATGAGCAGTTCTTC. This translates into CASSASGSANEQFF.

The V gene is TRBV18, the J gene TRBJ2-5; TRBD1 is a possible D gene (6 bases). V was trimmed by 6 bases and J by 8 bases, leaving 16 bases between them. CDR3 length: 13 residues. CDR1 is KGHSH and CDR2 is LQKENI in the germline V gene. In nucleotides, the CDR3 is TGTGCCAGCTCGTGGGACACCGCAGAAACCCAGTACTTC. Protein product: CASSWDTAETQYF.

CDR3 loop: CASSLLGGFGYTF. The CDR3 DNA is TGTGCCAGCAGTTTATTAGGGGGCTTTGGCTACACCTTC. The J gene is TRBJ1-2, the V gene TRBV28; 7 positions match TRBD1. Trimming removed 1 base from V and 7 bases from J; junction bases left unmatched: 3. The CDR3 consists of 13 residues. Germline CDR1 is MDHEN and CDR2 is SYDVKM.

CDR3 loop: CAWGRQGVGNEQFF. DNA for the CDR3: TGTGCCTGGGGCAGACAGGGGGTGGGCAATGAGCAGTTCTTC. The chain uses TRBV30 and TRBJ2-1; 9 nucleotides align to TRBD1. The junction had 8 bases not matched to a gene; V was cut back by 5 bases and J by 6 bases. The CDR3 is 14 amino acids. The germline V gene encodes CDR1 GTSNPN and CDR2 SVGIG (reference sequence).

On this clone: Within the sample, other DNA sequences also encode this same CDR3. The chain joins TRBV25-1 to TRBJ2-7; a possible D gene is TRBD2 (5 bases). Germline V gene lookup returns CDR1 MGHDK and CDR2 SYGVNS. V lost 3 bases and J 7 bases, leaving 7 bases between the germline ends. This CDR3 has 11 residues. This CDR3 reads CASSESGEQYF. As DNA, the CDR3 is TGTGCCAGCAGTGAGTCGGGGGAGCAGTACTTC.

The rearrangement links TRBV27 to TRBJ1-2; 10 bases are shared with TRBD1. CDR1 MNHEY and CDR2 SMNVEV come from the germline V gene (reference sequence). This CDR3 is built from 15 residues. Germline trimming cut 3 bases from V and 4 bases from J; bases unmatched to any gene: 5. CDR3: CASSFRDRGGYGYTF. CDR3 nucleotides: TGTGCCAGCAGTTTCAGGGACAGGGGAGGCTATGGCTACACCTTC.

The chain couples TRBV27 to TRBJ1-4; 9 bases are shared with TRBD1. After removal of 6 bases from V and 3 bases from J, the junction contained 5 bases not matched to a gene. The germline V gene encodes CDR1 MNHEY and CDR2 SMNVEV (reference sequence). There are 15 residues in the CDR3. CDR3 coding DNA: TGTGCCAGCAGATCTACAGGGGGCCCTAATGAAAAACTGTTTTTT. It is translated as CASRSTGGPNEKLFF. The whole variable domain, remainder taken from reference TRBV27 and TRBJ1-4, is EAQVTQNPRYLITVTGKKLTVTCSQNMNHEYMSWYRQDPGLGLRQIYYSMNVEVTDKGDVPEGYKVSRKEKRNFPLILESPSPNQTSLYFCASRSTGGPNEKLFFGSGTQLSVL.

CDR3 amino acids: CAIRSLANTGELFF. The CDR3 nucleotides are TGTGCCATCAGGTCTCTAGCGAACACCGGGGAGCTGTTTTTT. The rearrangement links TRBV10-3 to TRBJ2-2, with D unclear. CDR1 and CDR2 (germline): ENHRY, SYGVKD. This CDR3 spans 14 amino acids. V lost 6 bases to trimming and J lost 0 bases, with 8 bases between them.

Here the CDR3 reads CASTRPGTNYGYTF. The DNA of the CDR3 is TGTGCCAGCACTAGACCCGGGACTAACTATGGCTACACCTTC. The chain is built from TRBV27 and TRBJ1-2; D unresolved. V was trimmed by 7 bases and J by 0 bases, leaving 12 bases between them. CDR3 size: 14 residues. Germline CDR1 and CDR2: MNHEY and SMNVEV (reference sequence).

This clone was detected once. This rearrangement joins TRBV19 to TRBJ2-2, with 9 bases fitting TRBD2. The trim removed 2 bases at V and 1 base at J, leaving 5 bases unmatched. Germline CDR1 is LNHDA and CDR2 is SQIVND (reference sequence). The CDR3 extends over 17 amino acids. CDR3 sequence (DNA): TGTGCCAGTAGTATACCGTCGACTAGCGGGAACACCGGGGAGCTGTTTTTT. It is translated as CASSIPSTSGNTGELFF. The complete variable domain, with remaining parts taken from reference TRBV19 and TRBJ2-2, reads DGGITQSPKYLFRKEGQNVTLSCEQNLNHDAMYWYRQDPGQGLRLIYYSQIVNDFQKGDIAEGYSVSREKKESFPLTVTSAQKNPTAFYLCASSIPSTSGNTGELFFGEGSRLTVL.

V is TRBV4-2 and J is TRBJ2-1; 9 bases are shared with TRBD2. This CDR3 has 16 residues. Trimming at V came to 3 bases and at J to 8 bases, leaving 11 bases not matched to a gene. The germline gives CDR1 LGHNA, CDR2 YNFKEQ. The CDR3 DNA reads TGTGCCAGCAGCCATGTCTCTAGCGGGAAGGTCGATGAGCAGTTCTTC. Its translation: CASSHVSSGKVDEQFF.

The rearrangement uses TRBV5-6 and TRBJ2-2; 9 positions agree with TRBD2. The CDR3 loop spans 18 amino acids. V was pared by 3 bases and J by 7 bases, with 16 bases of the junction left unmatched. Germline V gene sequence: CDR1 SGHDT, CDR2 YYEEEE. CDR3 bases: TGTGCCAGCAGCTCGGAGAGAGGGTTAGCGGGAGTCAGCGGGGAGCTGTTTTTT. This sequence encodes CASSSERGLAGVSGELFF.

This clone was seen once. The gene calls are TRBV4-1 and TRBJ1-4, with TRBD1 matching over 7 bases. The V gene's germline CDR1 is MGHRA and CDR2 YSYEKL. This CDR3 region has 16 residues. V dropped 4 bases and J dropped 5; count of bases not matched to a gene: 10. CDR3 nucleotide sequence: TGCGCCAGCAGCCTAAGGGGAGGGACAGAGAATGAAAAACTGTTTTTT. Translating it yields CASSLRGGTENEKLFF.

This clone was seen only once. The chain combines TRBV29-1 with TRBJ1-6, with unresolved D. CDR3 size: 10 residues. Deletions cut 8 bases from V and 14 bases from J, with 13 bases between. In germline, CDR1 is SQVTM, CDR2 ANQGSEA. Here the CDR3 reads CSPSLLSLHF. CDR3 bases: TGCAGCCCCTCTCTTCTTTCCCTCCACTTT.

The CDR3 region has the DNA TGTGCCAGCACCCGGACAGGGAACACTGAAGCTTTCTTT. This gives the protein CASTRTGNTEAFF. The chain combines TRBV27 with TRBJ1-1; 7 bases agree with TRBD1. CDR3 length: 13 residues. Germline V gene data show CDR1 as MNHEY and CDR2 as SMNVEV (reference sequence). V lost 7 bases and J lost 1; bases outside the gene matches: 3.

This clone showed up just once. The rearrangement joins TRBV7-2 to TRBJ2-2; TRBD1 might be the D (6 bases). Trimming took 5 bases from V and 2 from J, leaving 12 bases between them. The CDR3 is made up of 15 amino acids. CDR1 and CDR2 (germline): SGHTA, FQGNSA. The CDR3 protein is CASSLLGGNTGELFF. The CDR3, as DNA: TGTGCCAGCAGCCTTTTAGGGGGAAACACCGGGGAGCTGTTTTTT.

The rearrangement uses TRBV18 and TRBJ2-2; 8 nucleotides agree with TRBD1. The CDR3 sequence is 13 residues long. V was clipped by 6 bases and J by 4 bases; unmatched bases: 1. Germline CDR1 is KGHSH and CDR2 is LQKENI. CDR3 in amino acids: CASSGQGTGELFF. CDR3 in DNA: TGTGCCAGCTCCGGACAGGGCACCGGGGAGCTGTTTTTT.

J is TRBJ2-5 and V is TRBV7-3; the D is unclear. The V end lost 2 bases, the J end lost 7 bases, and 11 bases lay between the germline ends. CDR3 length equals 13 residues. CDR1 is SGHTA, CDR2 FQGTGA, per germline. CDR3 nucleotide sequence: TGTGCCAGCAGCTTAGACCGGGCCGCGACCCAGTACTTC. Translated, it gives CASSLDRAATQYF.

The chain couples TRBV5-1 to TRBJ2-7, with D unclear. Germline-derived CDR1 and CDR2 are SGHRS and YFSETQ. Trimming removed 5 bases from V and 3 bases from J, with 9 bases in between. The CDR3 totals 12 residues. The CDR3 region is CASRDGDYEQYF. The CDR3 DNA reads as TGCGCCAGCAGAGACGGCGACTACGAGCAGTACTTC.